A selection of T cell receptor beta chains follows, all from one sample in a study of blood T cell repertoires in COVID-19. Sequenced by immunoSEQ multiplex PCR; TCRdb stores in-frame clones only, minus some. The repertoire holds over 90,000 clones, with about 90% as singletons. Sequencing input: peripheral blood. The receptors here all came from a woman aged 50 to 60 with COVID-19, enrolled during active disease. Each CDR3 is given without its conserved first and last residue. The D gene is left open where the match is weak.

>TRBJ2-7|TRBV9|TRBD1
ASSHPTSMGQGAVYEQY
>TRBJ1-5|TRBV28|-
ASSPTGLNQPQH
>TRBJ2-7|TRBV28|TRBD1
ASRSTGGPNYEQY
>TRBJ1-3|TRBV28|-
ASSLGRISGNTIY
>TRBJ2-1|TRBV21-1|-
ASEQGGINNEQF
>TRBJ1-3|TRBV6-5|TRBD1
ASRRTGGENTIY
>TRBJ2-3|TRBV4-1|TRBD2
ASSPGLGEVDTQY
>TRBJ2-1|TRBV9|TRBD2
ASSVLRGGDRGEQF
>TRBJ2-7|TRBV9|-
ASIDTGRVHEQY
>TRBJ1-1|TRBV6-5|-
ASITGRVTEAF
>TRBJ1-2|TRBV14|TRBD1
ASSQPGQGDYGYT
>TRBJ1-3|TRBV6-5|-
ASRGGSGNTIY
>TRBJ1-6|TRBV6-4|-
ASSDGQINSPLH
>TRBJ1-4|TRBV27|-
ASSLPANEKLF
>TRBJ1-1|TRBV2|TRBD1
ASRDRTGGNTEAF
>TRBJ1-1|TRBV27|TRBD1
ASTLTGALNTEAF
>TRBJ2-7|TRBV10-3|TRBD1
AIGKDREEQY
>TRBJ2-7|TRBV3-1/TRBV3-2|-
ASSQEWAVPYEQY
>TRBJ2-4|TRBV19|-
ASCQVTRAKNIQY
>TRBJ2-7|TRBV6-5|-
ASSYRTTTSYEQY
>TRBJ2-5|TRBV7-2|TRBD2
ASSKAGGVAETQY
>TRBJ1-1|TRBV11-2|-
ASSLAVGQFEAF
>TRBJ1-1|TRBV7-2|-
ASSPQRVHTEAF
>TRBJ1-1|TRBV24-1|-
ATSEPPGSPEAF
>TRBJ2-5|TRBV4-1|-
ASSQDFRFSYQETQY
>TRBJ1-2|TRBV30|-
AWSVGELGGYT